This is a list of T cell receptor beta chains from one sample in a study of regulatory and conventional T cells in RAG deficiency. TCRdb keeps only in-frame clones here, not all; method: immunoSEQ multiplex PCR. The sample consists of 40,000 to 55,000 clones, 85% to 90% of them appearing once. In addition, the sample was reused for a study of regulatory T cells.

What was sequenced was CD4+ effector T cells sorted from blood. Source of these receptors: a human donor in good health. Each CDR3 is given with its conserved first and last residue. A D gene is named only where the DNA matches it firmly. Expanded clones are given a class, and other clones once, few, many or no size at all.

NA	TRBJ1-1	TRBV6-4	NA	14	TGTGCCAGCAGTGACTCGAGCAGGAACACTGAAGCTTTCTTT	CASSDSSRNTEAFF
NA	TRBJ2-3	TRBV15	NA	16	TGTGCCACCAGCAGAGAAACGGCCCCAGCCTTAGGTACGCAGTATTTT	CATSRETAPALGTQYF
NA	TRBJ2-7	TRBV5-6	NA	15	TGTGCCAGCAACCGAAGCAGATCAGGGGTAGGCGAGCAGTACTTC	CASNRSRSGVGEQYF
once	TRBJ1-5	TRBV6-5	NA	14	TGTGCCAGCACTCCGGCCTCGAGGGATCAGCCCCAGCATTTT	CASTPASRDQPQHF
NA	TRBJ1-5	TRBV2	NA	15	TGTGCCAGCAACCCTTCCCCGACAGTCCCCTCGCCCCAGCATTTT	CASNPSPTVPSPQHF
NA	TRBJ1-3	TRBV18	NA	15	TGTGCCAGCTCACCCCCCAAGGGCAGTATTAACACCATATATTTT	CASSPPKGSINTIYF
NA	TRBJ2-2	TRBV14	NA	18	TGTGCCAGCAGCCCCCGATGGTTGGGGGGAGCGACAGCAGGGGAGCTGTTTTTT	CASSPRWLGGATAGELFF
NA	TRBJ2-6	TRBV21-1	NA	16	TGTGCCAGCAGCAGCGGAGATCCCTCTGGGGCCAACGTCCTGACTTTC	CASSSGDPSGANVLTF
NA	TRBJ2-1	TRBV7-2	TRBD2	16	TGTGCCAGCAGCCTGGGGACTAGCGGGAGATTCTATGAGCAGTTCTTC	CASSLGTSGRFYEQFF
NA	TRBJ1-1	TRBV6-1	NA	12	TGTGCCAGCAGGGGGGTAAACACTGAAGCTTTCTTT	CASRGVNTEAFF
NA	TRBJ1-2	TRBV6-4	TRBD1	14	TGTGCCAGCAGTGACTCGGGACAGGGAGGCGGCTACACCTTC	CASSDSGQGGGYTF
NA	TRBJ2-1	TRBV28	TRBD2	15	TGTGCCAGCAGTCAGCAACTAGCGGGAGGAAGAGAGCAGTTCTTC	CASSQQLAGGREQFF
NA	TRBJ1-2	TRBV6-6	NA	14	TGTGCCAGCAGAAAAAGGACAGTAGGGGATGGCTACACCTTC	CASRKRTVGDGYTF
NA	TRBJ1-5	TRBV6-5	NA	13	TGTGCCAGCAGTGATCGGGAGACTCAGCCCCAGCATTTT	CASSDRETQPQHF
NA	TRBJ2-2	TRBV10-3	NA	16	TGTGCCATCAGTGGGGTCAATTTAGCGAACACCGGGGAGCTGTTTTTT	CAISGVNLANTGELFF
NA	TRBJ2-3	TRBV7-9	NA	15	TGTGCCAGCAGCTCCCAGGCGGCCGGAGCGGATACGCAGTATTTT	CASSSQAAGADTQYF
NA	TRBJ1-4	TRBV19	TRBD1	14	TGTGCCACCCAGGAGACAGGGGGCATTGAAAAACTGTTTTTT	CATQETGGIEKLFF
NA	TRBJ2-1	TRBV6-5	TRBD1	14	TGTGCCAGCAGTGGGGACAGGGGGCGGTATGAGCAGTTCTTC	CASSGDRGRYEQFF
NA	TRBJ1-1	TRBV18	NA	13	TGTGCCAGTCGTCGGGGAATGAACACTGAAGCTTTCTTT	CASRRGMNTEAFF
once	TRBJ2-2	TRBV11-3	NA	17	TGTGCCAGCTCGTTCGCTTGGGGGCGGTACAACACCGGGGAGCTGTTTTTT	CASSFAWGRYNTGELFF
NA	TRBJ1-1	TRBV19	TRBD1	18	TGTGCCAGTAGTTTAAATGAGGGGGCGGGAGGCTTGCGGTCTGAAGCTTTCTTT	CASSLNEGAGGLRSEAFF
NA	TRBJ2-2	TRBV20-1	NA	10	TGCAGCGGGGTGTCCGGGGAGCTGTTTTTT	CSGVSGELFF
NA	TRBJ1-1	TRBV5-1	NA	15	TGCGCCAGCAGCTTACCGACAGGAACGGGGAGTGAAGCTTTCTTT	CASSLPTGTGSEAFF
NA	TRBJ2-2	TRBV6-5	NA	14	TGTGCCAGCAAAGGACCAGCCGGTACCGGGGAGCTGTTTTTT	CASKGPAGTGELFF
once	TRBJ2-7	TRBV18	TRBD1	15	TGTGCCAGCTCACCACCAGGGGGCAGATCCTACGAGCAGTACTTC	CASSPPGGRSYEQYF
NA	TRBJ2-1	TRBV7-8	NA	13	TGTGCCAGCAGCCTAGGTCCCTACAATGAGCAGTTCTTC	CASSLGPYNEQFF
NA	TRBJ1-1	TRBV29-1	NA	14	TGCAGCGTTGTAAGGATCGTATCGAACACTGAAGCTTTCTTT	CSVVRIVSNTEAFF
NA	TRBJ1-5	TRBV9	NA	15	TGTGCCAGCAGCGTAGGGGTCGTAGCTAATCAGCCCCAGCATTTT	CASSVGVVANQPQHF
NA	TRBJ2-1	TRBV4-1	TRBD2	17	TGCGCCAGCAGCCAAGATGGGACGACTAGCGCAAGCTCCGGGCAGTTCTTC	CASSQDGTTSASSGQFF
NA	TRBJ1-3	TRBV11-2	NA	13	TGTGCCAGCAGCTTAGATGCTGGAAACACCATATATTTT	CASSLDAGNTIYF
NA	TRBJ1-1	TRBV19	TRBD1	15	TGTGCCAGTAGCCGCCCAGGACAGGGGATCACTGAAGCTTTCTTT	CASSRPGQGITEAFF
few	TRBJ1-2	TRBV5-1	TRBD1	17	TGCGCCAGCAGCCTGCAACCTACGGGGACAGGGGCTACTTTCTACACCTTC	CASSLQPTGTGATFYTF
NA	TRBJ1-2	TRBV6-1	NA	13	TGTGCCAGCAGCTTCGGACAAAACTATGGCTACACCTTC	CASSFGQNYGYTF
NA	TRBJ2-3	TRBV11-2	TRBD2	18	TGTGCCAGCAGCTTCTTCAAAGGGACTAGTGGTTCCACAGATACGCAGTATTTT	CASSFFKGTSGSTDTQYF
NA	TRBJ2-7	TRBV6-5	NA	13	TGTGCCACCAAACTTAGCGGAACCTACGAGCAGTACTTC	CATKLSGTYEQYF
NA	TRBJ2-5	TRBV9	NA	14	TGTGCCAGCAGCGTCCCGGACGGCGGAGAGACCCAGTACTTC	CASSVPDGGETQYF
NA	TRBJ1-2	TRBV2	TRBD1	15	TGTGCCAGCAGTGAAGGACAGGGGGCGGGGTATGGCTACACCTTC	CASSEGQGAGYGYTF
NA	TRBJ2-3	TRBV7-3	NA	14	TGTGCCAGCAGCTCGGGGGATCGCACAGATACGCAGTATTTT	CASSSGDRTDTQYF
NA	TRBJ1-4	TRBV9	NA	15	TGTGCCAGCAGCGTAGACAGCGGAGGAGATGAAAAACTGTTTTTT	CASSVDSGGDEKLFF
NA	TRBJ2-1	TRBV7-9	NA	14	TGTGCCAGCAGCTTAGTGGGGGGCCAAAATGAGCAGTTCTTC	CASSLVGGQNEQFF
NA	TRBJ2-7	TRBV6-6	TRBD1	14	TGTGCCAGCAGTTCCCAGGGGGCGCGCTACGAGCAGTACTTC	CASSSQGARYEQYF
NA	TRBJ1-6	TRBV6-1	NA	15	TGTGCCAGCAGTGCCATCAGGGGTAACAATTCACCCCTCCACTTT	CASSAIRGNNSPLHF
once	TRBJ2-1	TRBV14	NA	14	TGTGCCAGCAGCCAAGAGCAAGTCTCGAATGAGCAGTTCTTC	CASSQEQVSNEQFF
NA	TRBJ1-1	TRBV7-8	NA	15	TGTGCCAGCACCGTGGCCGGGGTAGGAGGCACTGAAGCTTTCTTT	CASTVAGVGGTEAFF
NA	TRBJ1-1	TRBV28	NA	15	TGTGCCAGCAGTTTTCAGGGGCGGGGGCCCACTGAAGCTTTCTTT	CASSFQGRGPTEAFF
NA	TRBJ2-3	TRBV6-4	NA	13	TGTGCCAGCCGTAGCGGACTTGGGGATACGCAGTATTTT	CASRSGLGDTQYF
NA	TRBJ1-5	TRBV6-6	NA	15	TGTGCCAGCAGTTACTCGGGTGTTAGCAATCAGCCCCAGCATTTT	CASSYSGVSNQPQHF
NA	TRBJ2-5	TRBV11-3	TRBD2	18	TGTGCCAGCAGCTCCTCAACCGTCGGCGGGAGAAGGCAAGAGACCCAGTACTTC	CASSSSTVGGRRQETQYF
NA	TRBJ2-1	TRBV27	TRBD1	16	TGTGCCAGCAGTTTAACCGGGACAGGGTACTACAATGAGCAGTTCTTC	CASSLTGTGYYNEQFF
NA	TRBJ2-4	TRBV7-9	NA	14	TGTGCCAGCAGCTTAGGGGAAGCCAAAAACATTCAGTACTTC	CASSLGEAKNIQYF
once	TRBJ2-7	TRBV5-6	TRBD2	15	TGTGCCAGCAGCTTGGCACGGGGACTAGCTTACGAGCAGTACTTC	CASSLARGLAYEQYF
NA	TRBJ2-7	TRBV6-6	NA	14	TGTGCCAGCAGTTACAAGGGAGGTCGAAACGAGCAGTACTTC	CASSYKGGRNEQYF
once	TRBJ2-7	TRBV6-1	NA	15	TGTGCCAGTACTCGGATGGGCGCCATCTCCTACGAGCAGTACTTC	CASTRMGAISYEQYF
few	TRBJ1-2	TRBV11-3	NA	13	TGTGCCAGCAGCTTAGGGCGGAACTATGGCTACACCTTC	CASSLGRNYGYTF
NA	TRBJ2-7	TRBV2	NA	15	TGTGCCAGCAAGACGGATGGAGCTAGCTCCTACGAGCAGTACTTC	CASKTDGASSYEQYF
NA	TRBJ2-3	TRBV6-5	NA	11	TGTGCCAGCAGTGAGCTAGCTACGCAGTATTTT	CASSELATQYF
NA	TRBJ1-6	TRBV11-1	NA	14	TGTGCCAGCAGCTTACGGCAGTATAATTCACCCCTCCACTTT	CASSLRQYNSPLHF
NA	TRBJ1-6	TRBV30	NA	14	TGTGCCTGGAGTACCGGGAGCTTGGCTGGGACCCTCCACTTT	CAWSTGSLAGTLHF